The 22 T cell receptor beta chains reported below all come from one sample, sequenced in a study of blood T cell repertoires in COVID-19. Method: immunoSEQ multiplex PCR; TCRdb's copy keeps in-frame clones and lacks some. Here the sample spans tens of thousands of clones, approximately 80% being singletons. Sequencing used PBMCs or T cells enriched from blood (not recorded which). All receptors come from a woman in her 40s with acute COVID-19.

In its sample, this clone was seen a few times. The CDR3 nucleotides read TGCGCCACTCAGGGCAGCGAATATTCCCAAGATACGCAGTATTTT. Protein: CATQGSEYSQDTQYF. The chain employs TRBV10-1 and TRBJ2-3; perhaps TRBD1 as D (5 bases). The germline V and J ends were trimmed by 10 bases and 5 bases, with 22 bases remaining between them. CDR1 WNHNN and CDR2 SYGVQD come from the germline V gene (reference sequence). The CDR3 loop spans 15 amino acids.

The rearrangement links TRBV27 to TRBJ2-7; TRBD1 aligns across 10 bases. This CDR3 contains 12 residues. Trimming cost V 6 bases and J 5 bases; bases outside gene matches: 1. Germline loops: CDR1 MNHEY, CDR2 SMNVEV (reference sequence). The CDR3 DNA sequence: TGTGCCAGCAGGACAGGGGGCAACGAGCAGTACTTC. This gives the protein CASRTGGNEQYF.

The CDR3 DNA is TGCAGCGTTGTAGGGGGGGCAAGGAACACCGGGGAGCTGTTTTTT. This sequence encodes CSVVGGARNTGELFF. V gene TRBV29-1 combines with J gene TRBJ2-2; tentative D call: TRBD2 (7 bases). Germline assignment: CDR1 SQVTM and CDR2 ANQGSEA. Trimming left V 4 bases short and J 1 base short, with 13 bases between. The CDR3 sequence is 15 residues long.

The CDR3 region has the DNA TGTGCCAGTAGTACGACTAGCGGGGGGGCAAGGGAGCAGTTCTTC. As protein: CASSTTSGGAREQFF. The chain couples TRBV19 to TRBJ2-1, with 14 bases that match TRBD2. Germline values: CDR1 LNHDA, CDR2 SQIVND (reference sequence). V gave up 4 bases and J gave up 10 bases; unmatched junction bases: 6. CDR3 length: 15 residues.

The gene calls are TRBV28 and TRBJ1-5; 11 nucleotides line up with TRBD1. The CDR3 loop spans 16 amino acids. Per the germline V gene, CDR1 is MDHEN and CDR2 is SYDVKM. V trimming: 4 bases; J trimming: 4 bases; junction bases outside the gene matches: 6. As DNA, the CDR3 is TGTGCCAGCAGTTCAGGACAGGGGGCTCGAAATCAGCCCCAGCATTTT. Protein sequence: CASSSGQGARNQPQHF.

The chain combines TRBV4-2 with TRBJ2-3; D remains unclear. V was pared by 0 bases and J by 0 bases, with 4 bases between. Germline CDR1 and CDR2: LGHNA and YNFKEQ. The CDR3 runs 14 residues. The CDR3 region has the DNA TGTGCCAGCAGCCAAGACCCTAGCACAGATACGCAGTATTTT. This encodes CASSQDPSTDTQYF.

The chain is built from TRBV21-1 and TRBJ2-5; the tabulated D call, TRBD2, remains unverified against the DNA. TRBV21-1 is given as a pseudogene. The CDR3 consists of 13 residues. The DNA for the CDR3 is TGTGCCAGCAGCGCGGGACTTCAAGAGACCCAGTACTTC. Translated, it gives CASSAGLQETQYF.

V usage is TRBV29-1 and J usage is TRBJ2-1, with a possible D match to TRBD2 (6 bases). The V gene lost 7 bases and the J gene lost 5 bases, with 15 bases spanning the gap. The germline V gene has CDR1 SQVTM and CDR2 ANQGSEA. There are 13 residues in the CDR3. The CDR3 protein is CSGRAPGDNEQFF. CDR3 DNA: TGCAGCGGGAGGGCGCCCGGGGACAATGAGCAGTTCTTC.

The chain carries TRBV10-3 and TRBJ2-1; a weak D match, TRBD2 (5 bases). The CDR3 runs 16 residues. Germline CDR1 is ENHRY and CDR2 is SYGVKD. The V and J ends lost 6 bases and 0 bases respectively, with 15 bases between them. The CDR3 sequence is CAISKNSDSSYNEQFF. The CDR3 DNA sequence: TGTGCCATCAGCAAAAATAGCGATAGCTCCTACAATGAGCAGTTCTTC.

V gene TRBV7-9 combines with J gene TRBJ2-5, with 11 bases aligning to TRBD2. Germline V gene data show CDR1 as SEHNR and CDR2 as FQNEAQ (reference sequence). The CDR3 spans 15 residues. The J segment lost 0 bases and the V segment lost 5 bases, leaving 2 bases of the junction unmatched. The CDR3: CASSRTSGYQETQYF. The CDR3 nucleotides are TGTGCCAGCAGCCGGACTAGCGGGTACCAAGAGACCCAGTACTTC.

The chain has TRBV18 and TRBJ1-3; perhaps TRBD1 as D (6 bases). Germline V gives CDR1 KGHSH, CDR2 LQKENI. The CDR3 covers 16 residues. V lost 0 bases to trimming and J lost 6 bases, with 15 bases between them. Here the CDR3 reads CASSPPNRALANTIYF. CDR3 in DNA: TGTGCCAGCTCACCACCGAACAGGGCTCTGGCAAACACCATATATTTT.

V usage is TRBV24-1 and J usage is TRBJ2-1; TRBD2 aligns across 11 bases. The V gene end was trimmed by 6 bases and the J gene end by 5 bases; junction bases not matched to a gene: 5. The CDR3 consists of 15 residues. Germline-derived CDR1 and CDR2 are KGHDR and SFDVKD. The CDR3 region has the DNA TGTGCCACCAGTACTCTAGCGGGAGGAGACAATGAGCAGTTCTTC. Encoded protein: CATSTLAGGDNEQFF.

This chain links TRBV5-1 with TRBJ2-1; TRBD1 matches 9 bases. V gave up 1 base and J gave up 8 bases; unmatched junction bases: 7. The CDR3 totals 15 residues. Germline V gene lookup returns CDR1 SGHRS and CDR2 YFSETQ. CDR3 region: CASSLSRDRADEQFF. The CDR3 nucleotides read TGCGCCAGCAGCTTGTCCCGGGACAGGGCGGATGAGCAGTTCTTC.

The CDR3 protein is CSVLTGYEQYF. The CDR3 DNA reads TGCAGCGTTCTTACGGGGTACGAGCAGTACTTC. The rearrangement joins TRBV29-1 to TRBJ2-7; TRBD2 might be the D (5 bases). From germline, CDR1 is SQVTM and CDR2 ANQGSEA. With 5 bases removed from V and 4 bases from J, the gap between germline ends came to 9 bases. The CDR3 is 11 amino acids.

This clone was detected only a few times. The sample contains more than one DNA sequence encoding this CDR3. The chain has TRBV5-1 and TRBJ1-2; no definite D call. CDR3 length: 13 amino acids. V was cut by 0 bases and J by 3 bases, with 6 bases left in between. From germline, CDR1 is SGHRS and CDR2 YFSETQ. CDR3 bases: TGCGCCAGCAGCTTGGTTACGGACTATGGCTACACCTTC. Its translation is CASSLVTDYGYTF.

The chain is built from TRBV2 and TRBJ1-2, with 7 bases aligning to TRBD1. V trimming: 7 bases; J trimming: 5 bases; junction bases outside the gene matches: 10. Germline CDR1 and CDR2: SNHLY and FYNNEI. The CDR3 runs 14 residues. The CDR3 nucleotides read TGTGCCAGCAAAACAGGGGCACCCGGGTATGGCTACACCTTC. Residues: CASKTGAPGYGYTF.

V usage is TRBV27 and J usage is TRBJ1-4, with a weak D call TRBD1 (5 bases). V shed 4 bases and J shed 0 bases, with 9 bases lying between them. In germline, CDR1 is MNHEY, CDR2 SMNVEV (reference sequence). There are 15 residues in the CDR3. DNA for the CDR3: TGTGCCAGCAGTTCAGGGCCCGCAACTAATGAAAAACTGTTTTTT. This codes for CASSSGPATNEKLFF.

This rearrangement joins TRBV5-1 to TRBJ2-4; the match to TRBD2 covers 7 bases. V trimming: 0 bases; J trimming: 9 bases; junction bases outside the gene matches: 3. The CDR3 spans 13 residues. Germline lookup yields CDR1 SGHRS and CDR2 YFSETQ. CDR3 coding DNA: TGCGCCAGCAGCTTGGTAGGCGGGAGCATTCAGTACTTC. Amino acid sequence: CASSLVGGSIQYF.

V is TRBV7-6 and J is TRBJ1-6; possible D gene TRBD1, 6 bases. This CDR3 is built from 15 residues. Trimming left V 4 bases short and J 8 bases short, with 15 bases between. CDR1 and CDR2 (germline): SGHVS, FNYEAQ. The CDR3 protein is CASSSTGRGHSPLHF. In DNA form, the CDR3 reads TGTGCCAGCAGCTCCACAGGGAGGGGACATTCACCCCTCCACTTT.

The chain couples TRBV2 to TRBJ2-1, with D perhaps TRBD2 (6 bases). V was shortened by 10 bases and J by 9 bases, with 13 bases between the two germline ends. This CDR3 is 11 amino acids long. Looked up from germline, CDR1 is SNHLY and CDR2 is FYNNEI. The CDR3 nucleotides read TGTGCCACCAATCGGGACTTTGAGCAGTTCTTC. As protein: CATNRDFEQFF.

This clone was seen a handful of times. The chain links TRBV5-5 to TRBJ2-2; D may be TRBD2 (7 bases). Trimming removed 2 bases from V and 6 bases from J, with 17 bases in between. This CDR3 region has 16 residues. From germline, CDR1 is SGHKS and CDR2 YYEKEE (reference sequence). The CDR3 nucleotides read TGTGCCAGCAGCTTCGGCACAGGGAGGGGTTCCGGGGAGCTGTTTTTT. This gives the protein CASSFGTGRGSGELFF.

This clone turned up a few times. In DNA form, the CDR3 reads TGCGCCAGCAGCTCCCGGGACACTGGGAGGGGGAATTTAGCCAAAAACATTCAGTACTTC. This translates into CASSSRDTGRGNLAKNIQYF. V gene TRBV5-1 combines with J gene TRBJ2-4; weak D call: TRBD2 (7 bases). The CDR3 extends over 20 amino acids. V lost 3 bases and J 0 bases, leaving 25 bases between the germline ends. Per germline, CDR1 SGHRS and CDR2 YFSETQ.